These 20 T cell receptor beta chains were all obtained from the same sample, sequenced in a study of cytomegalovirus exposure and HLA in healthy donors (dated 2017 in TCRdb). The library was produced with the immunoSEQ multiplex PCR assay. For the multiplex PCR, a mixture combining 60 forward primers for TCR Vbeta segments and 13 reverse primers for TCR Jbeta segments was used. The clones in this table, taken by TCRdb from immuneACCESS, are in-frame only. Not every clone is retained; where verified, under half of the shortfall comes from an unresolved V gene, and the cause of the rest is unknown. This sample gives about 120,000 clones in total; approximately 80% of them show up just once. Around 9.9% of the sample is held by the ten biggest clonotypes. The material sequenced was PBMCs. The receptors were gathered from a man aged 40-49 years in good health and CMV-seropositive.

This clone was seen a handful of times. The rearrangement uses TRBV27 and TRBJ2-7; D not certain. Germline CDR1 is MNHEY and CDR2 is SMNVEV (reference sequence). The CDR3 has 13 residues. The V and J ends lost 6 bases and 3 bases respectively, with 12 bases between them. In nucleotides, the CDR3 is TGTGCCAGCAGGTGGTACGCCGGCTACGAGCAGTACTTC. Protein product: CASRWYAGYEQYF.

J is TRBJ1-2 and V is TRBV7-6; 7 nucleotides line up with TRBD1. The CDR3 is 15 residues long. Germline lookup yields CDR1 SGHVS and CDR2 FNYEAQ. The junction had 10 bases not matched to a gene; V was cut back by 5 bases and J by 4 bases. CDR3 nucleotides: TGTGCCAGCAGCCCACGACAGGGAGGTCGCTATGGCTACACCTTC. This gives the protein CASSPRQGGRYGYTF.

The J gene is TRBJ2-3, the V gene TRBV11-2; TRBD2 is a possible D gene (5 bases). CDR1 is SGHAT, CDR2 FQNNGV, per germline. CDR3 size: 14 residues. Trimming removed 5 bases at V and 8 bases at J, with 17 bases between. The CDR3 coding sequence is TGTGCCAGCAGCCAGGTACGCGAGGGTGGTACGCAGTATTTT. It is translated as CASSQVREGGTQYF.

The CDR3 here is CATSRERGESNEQFF. The CDR3 DNA is TGTGCCACCAGCAGAGAGCGGGGGGAATCGAATGAGCAGTTCTTC. This chain joins TRBV15 and TRBJ2-1, with 8 nucleotides matching TRBD2. Germline V gene sequence: CDR1 LNHNV, CDR2 YYDKDF (reference sequence). The V segment lost 0 bases and the J segment 7 bases; nucleotides outside the gene matches: 5. The CDR3 runs 15 residues.

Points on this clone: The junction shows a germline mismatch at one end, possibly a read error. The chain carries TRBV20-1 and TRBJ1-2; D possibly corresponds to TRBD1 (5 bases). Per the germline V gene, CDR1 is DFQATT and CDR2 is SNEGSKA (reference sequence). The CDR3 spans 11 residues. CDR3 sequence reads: CSASPTGGAVF. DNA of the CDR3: TGCAGTGCTAGCCCTACTGGCGGGGCGGTATTC.

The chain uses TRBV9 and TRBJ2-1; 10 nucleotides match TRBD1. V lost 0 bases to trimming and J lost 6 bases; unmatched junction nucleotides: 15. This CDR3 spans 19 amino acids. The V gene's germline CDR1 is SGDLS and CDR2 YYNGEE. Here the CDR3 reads CASSVVGETGGAPGNEQFF. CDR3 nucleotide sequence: TGTGCCAGCAGCGTAGTAGGGGAGACAGGGGGCGCACCGGGCAATGAGCAGTTCTTC.

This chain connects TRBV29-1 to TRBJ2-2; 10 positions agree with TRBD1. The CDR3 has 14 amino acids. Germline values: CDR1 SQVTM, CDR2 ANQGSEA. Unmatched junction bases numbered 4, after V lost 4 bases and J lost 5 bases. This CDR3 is CSVGTGGDTGELFF. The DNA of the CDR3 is TGCAGCGTTGGGACAGGGGGAGATACCGGGGAGCTGTTTTTT.

The CDR3 DNA is TGCGCCAGCAGCTCGTTACGGGGGGGCATTGGAAACACCATATATTTT. Its protein is CASSSLRGGIGNTIYF. V gene TRBV5-1 combines with J gene TRBJ1-3; TRBD1 might be the D (6 bases). V was clipped by 3 bases and J by 3 bases, with 16 bases between them. CDR1 is SGHRS, CDR2 YFSETQ, per germline. The CDR3 is 16 amino acids.

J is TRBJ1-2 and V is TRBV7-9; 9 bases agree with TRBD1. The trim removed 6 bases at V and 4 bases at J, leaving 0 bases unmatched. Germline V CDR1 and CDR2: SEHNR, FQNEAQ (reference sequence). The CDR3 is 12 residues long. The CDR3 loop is CASRGQGYGYTF. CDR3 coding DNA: TGTGCCAGCAGGGGACAGGGCTATGGCTACACCTTC.

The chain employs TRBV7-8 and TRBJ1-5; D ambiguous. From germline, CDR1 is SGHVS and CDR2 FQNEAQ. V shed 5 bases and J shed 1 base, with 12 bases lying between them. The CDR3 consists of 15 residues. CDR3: CASSVEDSSNQPQHF. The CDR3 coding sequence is TGTGCCAGCAGCGTAGAGGACTCGAGCAATCAGCCCCAGCATTTT.

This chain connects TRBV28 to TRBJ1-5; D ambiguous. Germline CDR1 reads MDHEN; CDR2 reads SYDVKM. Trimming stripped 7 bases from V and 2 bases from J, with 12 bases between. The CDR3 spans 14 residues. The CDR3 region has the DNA TGTGCCAGCACCAAAAGGGAGGGCAATCAGCCCCAGCATTTT. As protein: CASTKREGNQPQHF.

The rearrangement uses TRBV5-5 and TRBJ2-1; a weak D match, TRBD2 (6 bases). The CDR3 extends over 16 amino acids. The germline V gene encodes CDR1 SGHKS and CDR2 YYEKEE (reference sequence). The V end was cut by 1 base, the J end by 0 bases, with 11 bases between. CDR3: CASSLRDSSSYNEQFF. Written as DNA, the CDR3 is TGTGCCAGCAGCTTGCGGGACTCGAGCTCCTACAATGAGCAGTTCTTC.

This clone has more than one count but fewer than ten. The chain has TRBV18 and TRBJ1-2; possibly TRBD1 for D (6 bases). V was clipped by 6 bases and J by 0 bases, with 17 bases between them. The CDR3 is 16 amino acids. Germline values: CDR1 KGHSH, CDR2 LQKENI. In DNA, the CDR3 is TGTGCCAGCTCCCTTGACAGGCCGCCCCCTAACTATGGCTACACCTTC. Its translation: CASSLDRPPPNYGYTF.

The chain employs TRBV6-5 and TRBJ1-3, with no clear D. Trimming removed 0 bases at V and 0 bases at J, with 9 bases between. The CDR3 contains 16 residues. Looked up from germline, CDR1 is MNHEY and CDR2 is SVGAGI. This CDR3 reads CASSYSVGGSGNTIYF. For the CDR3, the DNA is TGTGCCAGCAGTTACTCTGTCGGCGGCTCTGGAAACACCATATATTTT.

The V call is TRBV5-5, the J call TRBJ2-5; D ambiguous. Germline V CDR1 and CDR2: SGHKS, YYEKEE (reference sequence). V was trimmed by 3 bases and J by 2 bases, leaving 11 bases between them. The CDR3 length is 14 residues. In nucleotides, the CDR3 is TGTGCCAGCAGCTCGATTTCGCAGCAAGAGACCCAGTACTTC. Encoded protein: CASSSISQQETQYF.

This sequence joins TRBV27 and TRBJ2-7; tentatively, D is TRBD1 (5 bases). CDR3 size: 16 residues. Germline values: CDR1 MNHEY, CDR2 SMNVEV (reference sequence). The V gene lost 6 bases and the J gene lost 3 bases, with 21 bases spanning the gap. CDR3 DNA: TGTGCCAGCAGACTCGGCGGCGGACACCCAGGCTACGAGCAGTACTTC. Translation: CASRLGGGHPGYEQYF.

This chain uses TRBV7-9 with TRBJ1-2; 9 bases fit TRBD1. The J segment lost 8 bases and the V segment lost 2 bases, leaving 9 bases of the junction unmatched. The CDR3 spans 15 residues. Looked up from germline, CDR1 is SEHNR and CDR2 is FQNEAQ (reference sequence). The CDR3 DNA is TGTGCCAGCAGCTTAACCACAGGGGGCGTAGGAGGCTACACCTTC. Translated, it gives CASSLTTGGVGGYTF.

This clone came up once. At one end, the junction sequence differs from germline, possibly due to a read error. DNA of the CDR3: TGTGCCAGCAGCTTCTCTGGTACGTCTGGGGCCAACGGCCTGACTTTC. Translation gives CASSFSGTSGANGLTF. The chain employs TRBV5-6 and TRBJ2-6, with a tentative D call TRBD1 (5 bases). CDR1 and CDR2 from the germline V gene are SGHDT and YYEEEE. The CDR3 has 16 amino acids.

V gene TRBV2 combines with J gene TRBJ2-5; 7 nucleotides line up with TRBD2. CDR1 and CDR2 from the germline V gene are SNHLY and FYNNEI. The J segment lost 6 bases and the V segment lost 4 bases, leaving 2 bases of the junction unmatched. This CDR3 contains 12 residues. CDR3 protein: CASSGGGKTQYF. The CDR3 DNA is TGTGCCAGCAGTGGCGGGGGAAAGACCCAGTACTTC.

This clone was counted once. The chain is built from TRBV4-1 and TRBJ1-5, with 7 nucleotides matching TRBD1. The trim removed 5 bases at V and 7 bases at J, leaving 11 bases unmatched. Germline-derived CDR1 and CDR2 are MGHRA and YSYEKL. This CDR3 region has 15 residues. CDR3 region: CASSSTGLRKQPQHF. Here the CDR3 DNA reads TGCGCCAGCAGCTCGACAGGGCTCAGGAAACAGCCCCAGCATTTT.